The 5 T cell receptor beta chains reported below all come from one sample, sequenced in a study of blood T cell repertoires in COVID-19. Profiling relied on immunoSEQ multiplex PCR, and the TCRdb table lists in-frame clones only, not all of them. The data contain about 190,000 clones, 82% of them singletons. Sequencing was done on a sample of PBMCs or T cells enriched from blood (not recorded which). The receptors were sampled from a woman aged 60 to 75 with acute COVID-19.

This clone came up once. The chain combines TRBV7-9 with TRBJ2-7, with TRBD2 identical over 7 bases. CDR1 is SEHNR, CDR2 FQNEAQ, per germline (reference sequence). V trimming: 5 bases; J trimming: 0 bases; junction bases outside the gene matches: 10. The CDR3 extends over 16 amino acids. The CDR3 here is CASSLGGGSASYEQYV. In DNA, the CDR3 is TGTGCCAGCAGCCTTGGGGGGGGAAGCGCCTCCTACGAGCAGTACGTC.

The V gene is TRBV5-4, the J gene TRBJ2-5, with D possibly matching TRBD2 (5 bases). V lost 0 bases, J lost 4 bases, and 13 bases lay in between. The CDR3 contains 15 residues. The V gene's germline CDR1 is SGHNT and CDR2 YYREEE (reference sequence). In DNA, the CDR3 is TGTGCCAGCAGCTTGGAGGCGTCGGGGAGAGAGACCCAGTACTTC. As protein: CASSLEASGRETQYF. Based on the CDR3 plus reference TRBV5-4 and TRBJ2-5, the full variable domain is ETGVTQSPTHLIKTRGQQVTLRCSSQSGHNTVSWYQQALGQGPQFIFQYYREEENGRGNFPPRFSGLQFPNYSSELNVNALELDDSALYLCASSLEASGRETQYFGPGTRLLVL.

As concerns this clone: Other DNA sequences in this specimen translate into the identical CDR3. This chain links TRBV4-3 with TRBJ2-1; tentative D call: TRBD2 (5 bases). Germline V CDR1 and CDR2: LGHNA, YSLEER. This CDR3 contains 15 residues. Deletions cut 1 base from V and 0 bases from J, with 7 bases between. CDR3 DNA: TGCGCCAGCAGCCAAGGCGAGGGCTCCTACAATGAGCAGTTCTTC. Residues: CASSQGEGSYNEQFF.

The chain uses TRBV19 and TRBJ1-4; D remains ambiguous. Germline V gives CDR1 LNHDA, CDR2 SQIVND (reference sequence). The V end was cut by 5 bases, the J end by 8 bases, with 18 bases between. The CDR3 consists of 15 residues. CDR3 in DNA: TGTGCCAGTAGTGTAATTGGTCTACCCTCGGAAAAACTGTTTTTT. Amino acid sequence: CASSVIGLPSEKLFF.

This clone was seen only once. The chain employs TRBV4-1 and TRBJ2-2, with 12 bases aligning to TRBD2. The CDR3 is 15 residues long. The germline gives CDR1 MGHRA, CDR2 YSYEKL. With V trimmed by 4 bases and J by 5 bases, 2 bases remained unmatched. CDR3 sequence (DNA): TGCGCCAGCAGCCGCGGACTAGCGGGAACCGGGGAGCTGTTTTTT. This sequence encodes CASSRGLAGTGELFF.